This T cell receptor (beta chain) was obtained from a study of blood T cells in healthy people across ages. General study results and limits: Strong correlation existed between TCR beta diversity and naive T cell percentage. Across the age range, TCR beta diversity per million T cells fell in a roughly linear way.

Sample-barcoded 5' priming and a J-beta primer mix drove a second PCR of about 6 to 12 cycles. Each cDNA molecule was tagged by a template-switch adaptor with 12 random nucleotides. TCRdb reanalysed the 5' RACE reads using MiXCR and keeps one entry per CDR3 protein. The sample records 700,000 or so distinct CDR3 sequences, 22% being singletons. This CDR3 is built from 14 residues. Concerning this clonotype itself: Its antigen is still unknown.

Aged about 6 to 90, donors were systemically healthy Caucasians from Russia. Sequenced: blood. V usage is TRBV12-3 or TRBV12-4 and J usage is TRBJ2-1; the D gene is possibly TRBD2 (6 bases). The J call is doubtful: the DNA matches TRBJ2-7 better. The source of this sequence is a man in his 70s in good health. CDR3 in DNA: TGTGCCAGCAGTCGATCGACTAGAACGTACGAGCAGTACTTC. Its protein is CASSRSTRTYEQYF.